A selection of T cell receptor beta chains follows, all from one sample in a study of cytomegalovirus exposure and HLA in healthy donors. Clones were sequenced by immunoSEQ multiplex PCR, and TCRdb holds only the in-frame ones, with some missing. The profile covers 95,000 to 150,000 clones, with roughly 77% appearing a single time and about 1.7% taken by the ten largest. Sequencing was done on a sample of PBMCs. All receptors come from a man younger than 30 in good health and CMV-seronegative. Each CDR3 is given with its conserved first and last residue. The D gene is left open where the match is weak. Part of the rows lack a size; the others show once, few, many or a class for expanded clones.

CDR3 DNA | CDR3 protein | V gene | D gene | clone size | J gene
TGTGCCAGCAGCGTCACGGGGACAGATACGCAGTATTTT | CASSVTGTDTQYF | TRBV5-4 | - | - | TRBJ2-3
TGCAGTGCTCTAGGGAGCGGCGCGGTCTTC | CSALGSGAVF | TRBV20-1 | - | once | TRBJ2-1
TGTGCCACGGGACAGGGTCAATCTGGAAACACCATATATTTT | CATGQGQSGNTIYF | TRBV19 | TRBD1 | - | TRBJ1-3
TGTGCCAGCAGCCCTCTTAGCGGGCGGACCTATTACGAGCAGTACTTC | CASSPLSGRTYYEQYF | TRBV11-2 | TRBD2 | - | TRBJ2-7
TGTGCCAGCAGTGGATCCGGGACTAGCTCCTACAATGAGCAGTTCTTC | CASSGSGTSSYNEQFF | TRBV25-1 | TRBD2 | - | TRBJ2-1
TGTGCCAGCAGCTTAAACAGGGGGCAAAGCAATCAGCCCCAGCATTTT | CASSLNRGQSNQPQHF | TRBV5-6 | TRBD1 | - | TRBJ1-5
TGCGCCAGCAGCCGGGATGGGGAGGACAGGGGGCCAACAGATACGCAGTATTTT | CASSRDGEDRGPTDTQYF | TRBV4-1 | TRBD1 | - | TRBJ2-3
TGTGCCAGCAGCTCGCCCGACAGGGGGAGTGAGGAGCTGTTTTTT | CASSSPDRGSEELFF | TRBV7-9 | TRBD1 | - | TRBJ2-2
TGTGCCATCAGTCCCGGGGGGGCCGAAGAGACCCAGTACTTC | CAISPGGAEETQYF | TRBV10-3 | TRBD2 | - | TRBJ2-5
TGTGCCAGCAGCTTAACCGGACAGAATGAAAAACTGTTTTTT | CASSLTGQNEKLFF | TRBV11-2 | - | - | TRBJ1-4
TGCGCCAGCAGCCGCGGGTGCGGGGGCTATGGCTACACCTTC | CASSRGCGGYGYTF | TRBV10-1 | - | - | TRBJ1-2
TGTGCCAGCAGCGTCACCGGGACTGAAAATTCACCCCTCCACTTT | CASSVTGTENSPLHF | TRBV9 | - | - | TRBJ1-6
TGTGCCAGCAGTTCCTATAGCGGGGGGCCGTACAATGAGCAGTTCTTC | CASSSYSGGPYNEQFF | TRBV27 | TRBD2 | - | TRBJ2-1
TGTGCCAGCAGCCTGACAGGGCTGAACACTGAAGCTTTCTTT | CASSLTGLNTEAFF | TRBV5-4 | TRBD1 | - | TRBJ1-1
TGTGCCAGCAGCATCGCTGGAGGGGGCGGAGAGACCCAGTACTTC | CASSIAGGGGETQYF | TRBV25-1 | - | - | TRBJ2-5
TGTGCCAGCAGCTTGGAACAGGGGAACACTGAAGCTTTCTTT | CASSLEQGNTEAFF | TRBV5-4 | - | - | TRBJ1-1
TGTGCCAGCAGCTCAAAAATCAGGGGGCGCGGTCAGCCCCAGCATTTT | CASSSKIRGRGQPQHF | TRBV5-8 | TRBD1 | few | TRBJ1-5
TGTGCCAGCAGCTCCCGGACTAGCCACGAGCAGTACTTC | CASSSRTSHEQYF | TRBV11-2 | TRBD2 | - | TRBJ2-7
TGTGCCAGCAGTCGACAGGAGATGGACATTCAGTACTTC | CASSRQEMDIQYF | TRBV6-6 | - | - | TRBJ2-4
TGTGCCAGCAGCCATGACAGCTCATATGGCTACACCTTC | CASSHDSSYGYTF | TRBV16 | - | few | TRBJ1-2
TGCGCCAGCAGCCCCGGGGGCACAGATACGCAGTATTTT | CASSPGGTDTQYF | TRBV5-1 | - | - | TRBJ2-3
TGCGCCAGCAGCTTGGTCCATAATGAAAAACTGTTTTTT | CASSLVHNEKLFF | TRBV5-1 | - | few | TRBJ1-4
TGTGCCAGCAGTAAGCCGGGACAGGGGTCCTACGAGCAGTACTTC | CASSKPGQGSYEQYF | TRBV6-6 | TRBD1 | - | TRBJ2-7
TGTGCCAGCAGTGCCCTCCCAGGGTACGAGCAGTACTTC | CASSALPGYEQYF | TRBV27 | - | once | TRBJ2-7
TGTGCCAGGATTATTCCGGGACAGGGTAATGAAAAACTGTTTTTT | CARIIPGQGNEKLFF | TRBV11-3 | TRBD1 | - | TRBJ1-4
TGTGCCAGCAGCCAAGCCGGGACAGGGGGCCAGAAAACGCAGTATTTT | CASSQAGTGGQKTQYF | TRBV4-2 | TRBD1 | - | TRBJ2-3
TGTGCCAGCAGTGCACAGGGGTCGAACACTGAAGCTTTCTTT | CASSAQGSNTEAFF | TRBV6-1 | TRBD1 | few | TRBJ1-1
TGTGCCAGCTCACCGCAGGAAATAGATCAGCCCCAGCATTTT | CASSPQEIDQPQHF | TRBV18 | - | - | TRBJ1-5
TGTGCCACCGCCCCCGGGGGTGGAGACTATGGCTACACCTTC | CATAPGGGDYGYTF | TRBV19 | - | - | TRBJ1-2
TGTGCCAGCCAGTTACAGCTTAGGAACTACGAGCAGTACTTC | CASQLQLRNYEQYF | TRBV6-1 | - | once | TRBJ2-7
TGTGCCAGCAGTGAAAGGCCAGGGGACGAGCAGTACTTC | CASSERPGDEQYF | TRBV6-5 | - | once | TRBJ2-7
TGTGCCAGTAGTTCCATTTTTTTACAGGGCTCGGTTGGCTACACCTTC | CASSSIFLQGSVGYTF | TRBV19 | - | once | TRBJ1-2
TGCGCCAGCAGTGAAGCCGGGACAGGGGGTTGGTACGAGCAGTACTTC | CASSEAGTGGWYEQYF | TRBV10-1 | TRBD1 | - | TRBJ2-7
TGTGCCAGCAGTGAAAGGGGTGGGGGGACAGGGAAATCCGTCTACACCTTC | CASSERGGGTGKSVYTF | TRBV6-1 | TRBD1 | - | TRBJ1-2
TGCGCCAGCAGCCAAGATAAGGGGGCGGACTACAATGAGCAGTTCTTC | CASSQDKGADYNEQFF | TRBV4-3 | TRBD1 | few | TRBJ2-1
TGTGCCAGCAGCCCCTACCCGGGACTAGCGGTCAATGAGCAGTTCTTC | CASSPYPGLAVNEQFF | TRBV9 | TRBD2 | once | TRBJ2-1
TGTGCCAGCAGTTTATCGGAATATTCTAGGGGAAGGACTGAAGCTTTCTTT | CASSLSEYSRGRTEAFF | TRBV27 | - | - | TRBJ1-1
TGTGCCAGCAGCTTTCTTCGGGGGGACCAAGAGACCCAGTACTTC | CASSFLRGDQETQYF | TRBV7-6 | TRBD2 | - | TRBJ2-5
TGCGCCAGCAGCTTGGGATCGGGGTTGGATTCACCCCTCCACTTT | CASSLGSGLDSPLHF | TRBV5-1 | - | once | TRBJ1-6
TGTGCCAGCTATGGTGCACAGAGCGGCAAAAACATTCAGTACTTC | CASYGAQSGKNIQYF | TRBV6-5 | - | - | TRBJ2-4
TGTGCCAGCAGCTTAGGAGGAGGGAACAATGAGCAGTTCTTC | CASSLGGGNNEQFF | TRBV7-3 | - | few | TRBJ2-1
TGCGCCAGCACCGGACTAGCGGGGGCACACTCCTACAATGAGCAGTTCTTC | CASTGLAGAHSYNEQFF | TRBV5-1 | TRBD2 | few | TRBJ2-1
TGTGCCAGCAGCCAACCACAGGGGCACTACACTGAAGCTTTCTTT | CASSQPQGHYTEAFF | TRBV28 | TRBD1 | - | TRBJ1-1
TGTGCCAGCAGCGTAGGGGCGGGGGGGAGCACAGATACGCAGTATTTT | CASSVGAGGSTDTQYF | TRBV9 | TRBD2 | - | TRBJ2-3
TGCGCCAGCAGCCAAGCCCCCCGGGACAGACTTTATGGCTACACCTTC | CASSQAPRDRLYGYTF | TRBV4-3 | TRBD1 | - | TRBJ1-2
TGCGCCAGCAGCCAAGCGGGGAGCTCCTATAATTCACCCCTCCACTTT | CASSQAGSSYNSPLHF | TRBV4-1 | - | few | TRBJ1-6